This passage covers 7 T cell receptor beta chains from one sample sequenced in a study of blood T cell repertoires in COVID-19. Data came from immunoSEQ multiplex PCR; TCRdb stores just in-frame clones and leaves some out. The sample records 250,000 to 350,000 clones, about 86% being singletons. Sequencing was performed on peripheral blood. Receptors were obtained from a woman between 65 and 79 years old with COVID-19, enrolled during active disease.

The chain has TRBV3-1 (or the pseudogene TRBV3-2) and TRBJ1-6; D call uncertain. Germline V lookup: CDR1 LGHDT, CDR2 YNNKEL (reference sequence). Trimming stripped 0 bases from V and 7 bases from J, with 7 bases between. The CDR3 loop spans 14 amino acids. The CDR3 coding sequence is TGTGCCAGCAGCCAAGAACTTAACAATTCACCCCTCCACTTT. This translates into CASSQELNNSPLHF.

The chain employs TRBV4-1 and TRBJ2-5; the match to TRBD1 covers 10 bases. Germline lookup yields CDR1 MGHRA and CDR2 YSYEKL. V shed 1 base, J shed 5 bases, and the junction held 13 bases outside the gene matches. CDR3 size: 18 residues. The chain's CDR3 is CASSQGELRDRGGETQYF. The CDR3 coding sequence is TGCGCCAGCAGCCAAGGGGAACTCCGGGACAGGGGCGGGGAGACCCAGTACTTC.

V and J are TRBV12-3 or TRBV12-4 and TRBJ1-2; 9 bases match TRBD1. Trimming at V came to 6 bases and at J to 6 bases, leaving 5 bases not matched to a gene. There are 13 residues in the CDR3. CDR3: CASSLGQGNGYTF. The CDR3 nucleotides are TGTGCCAGCAGCCTTGGACAGGGGAATGGCTACACCTTC.

This clone came up once. This chain uses TRBV30 with TRBJ2-7; TRBD1 agrees at 8 bases. The CDR3 extends over 13 amino acids. V gave up 6 bases and J gave up 3 bases; unmatched junction bases: 7. In germline, CDR1 is GTSNPN, CDR2 SVGIG (reference sequence). CDR3 loop: CACRRTGSYEQYF. The CDR3 nucleotides read TGTGCCTGCAGAAGGACAGGGAGCTACGAGCAGTACTTC.

The chain employs TRBV27 and TRBJ2-1; a possible D gene is TRBD2 (5 bases). The CDR3 runs to 16 residues. CDR1 is MNHEY and CDR2 is SMNVEV in the germline V gene (reference sequence). Trimming took off 3 bases at V and 4 bases at J, with 16 bases between the two ends. The CDR3 loop is CASSFRGVTPYNEQFF. The CDR3 DNA sequence: TGTGCCAGCAGTTTCCGGGGAGTTACTCCGTACAATGAGCAGTTCTTC.

This clone was seen just once. This CDR3 reads CASSLGQNRETQYF. The CDR3 DNA reads TGTGCCAGCAGCCTGGGACAGAACAGAGAGACCCAGTACTTC. The rearrangement links TRBV5-6 to TRBJ2-5; 7 bases line up with TRBD1. Trimming removed 4 bases from V and 4 bases from J; junction bases left unmatched: 7. The CDR3 runs to 14 residues. The germline gives CDR1 SGHDT, CDR2 YYEEEE.

The V and J genes are TRBV10-3 and TRBJ1-2; 8 nucleotides align to TRBD1. The germline CDR1 and CDR2 sequences are ENHRY and SYGVKD. The V segment lost 7 bases and the J segment 6 bases; nucleotides outside the gene matches: 7. The CDR3 covers 13 residues. The CDR3 nucleotides are TGTGCCATCACCCAGGACAGGGTGGATGGCTACACCTTC. This codes for CAITQDRVDGYTF.